One sample yielded the 20 T cell receptor beta chains listed below, sequenced in a study of cytomegalovirus exposure and HLA in healthy donors. Primers included in the PCR were 60 Vbeta and 13 Jbeta primers. Clones were sequenced by immunoSEQ multiplex PCR, and TCRdb holds only the in-frame ones, with some missing. Among fewer than 120,000 clones listed, roughly 80% were seen once. The sequencing input was PBMCs. The receptors originated from a woman aged 25 to 45 in good health and CMV-seronegative.

There are a few counts of this clone. The chain joins TRBV28 to TRBJ1-1; D might be TRBD1 (6 bases). Trimming left V 4 bases short and J 4 bases short, with 16 bases between. CDR1 is MDHEN and CDR2 is SYDVKM in the germline V gene. The CDR3 has 15 residues. The CDR3 region is CASSSSDRIVTEAFF. CDR3 in DNA: TGTGCCAGCAGTTCCTCAGACAGGATAGTCACTGAAGCTTTCTTT.

The table lists this clone with a few counts. The chain recombines TRBV4-2 with TRBJ1-2, with D maybe TRBD1 (6 bases). This CDR3 is built from 13 residues. Per the germline V gene, CDR1 is LGHNA and CDR2 is YNFKEQ. V was trimmed by 3 bases and J by 7 bases, leaving 12 bases between them. CDR3 residues: CASSQNRVGGYTF. CDR3 coding DNA: TGTGCCAGCAGCCAGAACAGGGTTGGTGGCTACACCTTC.

This chain connects TRBV7-9 to TRBJ1-1; D remains unclear. There are 18 residues in the CDR3. V lost 5 bases to trimming and J lost 1 base, with 23 bases between them. Germline CDR1 SEHNR, CDR2 FQNEAQ (reference sequence). The CDR3 is CASSLRLLGSRRNTEAFF. The CDR3 DNA sequence: TGTGCCAGCAGCCTAAGACTACTAGGATCACGGAGGAACACTGAAGCTTTCTTT.

This chain connects TRBV7-7 to TRBJ2-1; tentative D call: TRBD2 (6 bases). The CDR3 has 13 residues. V was trimmed by 2 bases and J by 8 bases, leaving 10 bases between them. CDR1 is SSHAT, CDR2 FNYEAQ, per germline (reference sequence). The CDR3 nucleotides read TGTGCCAGCAGCTTAACGGGGGTCGATGAGCAGTTCTTC. This codes for CASSLTGVDEQFF.

The chain joins TRBV4-2 to TRBJ1-4, with TRBD1 as a possible D gene (5 bases). The V and J ends lost 0 bases and 8 bases respectively, with 19 bases between them. Looked up from germline, CDR1 is LGHNA and CDR2 is YNFKEQ. This CDR3 has 17 amino acids. The CDR3 bases are TGTGCCAGCAGCCAAGATGGGTGGCAGGGTGTAGGAGAAAAACTGTTTTTT. Protein product: CASSQDGWQGVGEKLFF.

The chain couples TRBV27 to TRBJ2-7; D may be TRBD1 (6 bases). Germline CDR1 is MNHEY and CDR2 is SMNVEV (reference sequence). The CDR3 covers 15 residues. V gave up 6 bases and J gave up 7 bases, with 22 bases separating them. CDR3 residues: CASSVRSGQFEEQYF. The CDR3 DNA reads TGTGCCAGCAGCGTGAGAAGCGGACAGTTCGAAGAGCAGTACTTC.

This chain joins TRBV28 and TRBJ2-7, with TRBD2 identical over 8 bases. This CDR3 is built from 15 residues. The V segment lost 6 bases and the J segment 5 bases; nucleotides outside the gene matches: 12. Looked up from germline, CDR1 is MDHEN and CDR2 is SYDVKM. In DNA form, the CDR3 reads TGTGCCAGCAGCATCCCGACTAGCGCTACGGACGAGCAGTACTTC. As protein: CASSIPTSATDEQYF.

The CDR3 bases are TGTGCAAGTCCCCACCCGAGGGGGGCGGGAGGGGGCGGCGAGCAGTACTTC. The encoded protein is CASPHPRGAGGGGEQYF. The chain employs TRBV12-2 and TRBJ2-7; TRBD2 is the table's D call and was not checked against the DNA. TRBV12-2 is noted as a pseudogene. CDR3 length: 17 residues.

The chain links TRBV6-5 to TRBJ2-2, with TRBD2 as a possible D gene (5 bases). V was pared by 0 bases and J by 1 base, with 6 bases between. Looked up from germline, CDR1 is MNHEY and CDR2 is SVGAGI. The CDR3 spans 15 residues. The CDR3 DNA reads as TGTGCCAGCAGTTACTCGAGGGAGAACACCGGGGAGCTGTTTTTT. Its protein product is CASSYSRENTGELFF.

The V and J genes are TRBV30 and TRBJ1-6; 7 positions match TRBD1. Germline V CDR1 and CDR2: GTSNPN, SVGIG (reference sequence). The V and J ends lost 2 bases and 7 bases, in that order; junction bases with no gene match: 5. The CDR3 contains 14 residues. Here the CDR3 reads CAWSLSRGNSPLHF. CDR3 bases: TGTGCCTGGAGTCTATCCAGGGGGAATTCACCCCTCCACTTT.

The DNA of the CDR3 is TGCGCCAGCAGCTTCGGATACAGGGTAGATACGCAGTATTTT. It codes for CASSFGYRVDTQYF. The chain is built from TRBV5-1 and TRBJ2-3; perhaps TRBD1 as D (6 bases). In germline, CDR1 is SGHRS, CDR2 YFSETQ. The CDR3 runs 14 residues. V lost 2 bases and J lost 5, with 12 bases in between.

This clone has more than one count but fewer than ten. The rearrangement joins TRBV7-2 to TRBJ2-1, with 10 bases matching TRBD2. CDR3 length: 16 amino acids. Looked up from germline, CDR1 is SGHTA and CDR2 is FQGNSA. Trimming at V came to 5 bases and at J to 2 bases, leaving 6 bases not matched to a gene. CDR3 sequence (DNA): TGTGCCAGCAGCCTTAAGCGGGAGGGCCCCTACAATGAGCAGTTCTTC. It yields the protein CASSLKREGPYNEQFF.

The chain's CDR3 is CASSVRDSPRETQYF. CDR3 in DNA: TGTGCCAGCAGTGTCCGGGACTCGCCCAGAGAGACCCAGTACTTC. The chain carries TRBV28 and TRBJ2-5; possibly TRBD2 for D (6 bases). The CDR3 is made up of 15 amino acids. Germline CDR1 and CDR2: MDHEN and SYDVKM. V was cut by 5 bases and J by 4 bases, with 17 bases left in between.

This clone was observed a few times. This rearrangement joins TRBV29-1 to TRBJ1-2, with D possibly matching TRBD1 (5 bases). Germline CDR1 reads SQVTM; CDR2 reads ANQGSEA. The CDR3 covers 12 residues. V lost 4 bases and J lost 6, with 12 bases in between. As DNA, the CDR3 is TGCAGCGTTGCTATGGGGCTCGATGGCTACACCTTC. This encodes CSVAMGLDGYTF.

The gene calls are TRBV5-4 and TRBJ1-1; the D gene is possibly TRBD1 (6 bases). V was trimmed by 4 bases and J by 7 bases, leaving 14 bases between them. CDR1 is SGHNT, CDR2 YYREEE, per germline (reference sequence). CDR3 length: 13 amino acids. The CDR3 spells CASSPTGRSEAFF. CDR3 coding DNA: TGTGCCAGCAGCCCGACAGGTCGTAGTGAAGCTTTCTTT.

V gene TRBV27 combines with J gene TRBJ1-5, with TRBD1 matching 10 bases. The J segment lost 5 bases and the V segment lost 5 bases, leaving 3 bases of the junction unmatched. This CDR3 region has 14 residues. In germline, CDR1 is MNHEY, CDR2 SMNVEV (reference sequence). The CDR3, as DNA: TGTGCCAGCAGTAAGACAGGGGGCCATCAGCCCCAGCATTTT. It codes for CASSKTGGHQPQHF.

The chain combines TRBV14 with TRBJ2-1, with TRBD1 identical over 7 bases. Germline assignment: CDR1 SGHDN and CDR2 FVKESK. The CDR3 runs 14 residues. V shed 2 bases, J shed 4 bases, and the junction held 2 bases outside the gene matches. CDR3 coding DNA: TGTGCCAGCAGCCAACAACAGGGGTACAATGAGCAGTTCTTC. Translating it yields CASSQQQGYNEQFF.

The chain employs TRBV28 and TRBJ2-5; D possibly corresponds to TRBD1 (6 bases). CDR3 size: 13 residues. Trimming cost V 8 bases and J 5 bases, with 15 bases left between them. Germline CDR1 reads MDHEN; CDR2 reads SYDVKM. For the CDR3, the DNA is TGTGCCAGCGTAGGGCAGGGGCTGGAGACCCAGTACTTC. The encoded protein is CASVGQGLETQYF.

The J gene is TRBJ2-1, the V gene TRBV4-1; 11 positions agree with TRBD2. Unmatched junction bases numbered 4, after V lost 2 bases and J lost 7 bases. Germline V gene lookup returns CDR1 MGHRA and CDR2 YSYEKL. The CDR3 sequence is 15 residues long. CDR3 amino acids: CASSQPTSGENEQFF. DNA for the CDR3: TGCGCCAGCAGCCAACCGACTAGCGGGGAAAATGAGCAGTTCTTC.

The J gene is TRBJ2-7, the V gene TRBV7-2; D remains unclear. CDR1 SGHTA and CDR2 FQGNSA come from the germline V gene. Trimming left V 2 bases short and J 6 bases short, with 8 bases between. The length of the CDR3 is 12 residues. The CDR3 DNA reads as TGTGCCAGCAGCTTACCCCCCTTCGAGCAGTACTTC. This sequence encodes CASSLPPFEQYF.